Below, 6 T cell receptor beta chains from the same sample are listed, as sequenced in a study of cytomegalovirus exposure and HLA in healthy donors. Use of 60 Vbeta and 13 Jbeta primers characterized the PCR. Libraries were prepared by immunoSEQ multiplex PCR; TCRdb keeps only in-frame clonotypes and omits some of them. Seen here are around 150,000 clones, 76% observed once, and the top ten hold 2.5% to 3.5%. Sequencing was performed on PBMCs. These receptors originate from a male donor in good health and CMV-seronegative.

J is TRBJ1-1 and V is TRBV2; D is perhaps TRBD1 (5 bases). Deletions cut 4 bases from V and 5 bases from J, with 11 bases between. Germline values: CDR1 SNHLY, CDR2 FYNNEI. The CDR3 is made up of 13 amino acids. The CDR3 coding sequence is TGTGCCAGCAGTGTGCAGGGAAGGACTGAAGCTTTCTTT. This encodes CASSVQGRTEAFF. Using reference TRBV2 and TRBJ1-1 for the parts outside the CDR3, the full variable domain is EPEVTQTPSHQVTQMGQEVILRCVPISNHLYFYWYRQILGQKVEFLVSFYNNEISEKSEIFDDQFSVERPDGSNFTLKIRSTKLEDSAMYFCASSVQGRTEAFFGQGTRLTVV.

This clone was counted once. V usage is TRBV21-1 and J usage is TRBJ2-5; no DNA check was done on the table's D call, TRBD2. TRBV21-1 is listed as a pseudogene. The CDR3 totals 16 residues. CDR3 nucleotides: TGTGCCAGCCCTCTGGGGGTAGCGGTAGGGGAAGAGACCCAGTACTTC. It specifies CASPLGVAVGEETQYF.

This clone was recorded a few times. The chain links TRBV5-6 to TRBJ2-3, with 8 bases that match TRBD2. Germline V gene sequence: CDR1 SGHDT, CDR2 YYEEEE. With 0 bases clipped from V and 2 bases from J, the junction kept 11 bases outside the gene matches. This CDR3 comprises 18 residues. CDR3 amino acids: CASSLGPPTSGYTDTQYF. The CDR3 coding sequence is TGTGCCAGCAGCTTGGGACCCCCTACTAGCGGATACACAGATACGCAGTATTTT. The full variable domain, its missing parts supplied by reference TRBV5-6 and TRBJ2-3, is DAGVTQSPTHLIKTRGQQVTLRCSPKSGHDTVSWYQQALGQGPQFIFQYYEEEERQRGNFPDRFSGHQFPNYSSELNVNALLLGDSALYLCASSLGPPTSGYTDTQYFGPGTRLTVL.

V gene TRBV19 combines with J gene TRBJ2-6, with no clear D. Germline loops: CDR1 LNHDA, CDR2 SQIVND (reference sequence). The CDR3 loop spans 18 amino acids. V lost 5 bases and J 0 bases, leaving 17 bases between the germline ends. The CDR3 protein is CASSFRHLLSSGANVLTF. The CDR3 DNA sequence: TGTGCCAGTAGTTTTCGACATCTTCTATCCTCTGGGGCCAACGTCCTGACTTTC.

The V and J genes are TRBV6-1 and TRBJ2-2; 8 bases agree with TRBD1. Germline loops: CDR1 MNHNS, CDR2 SASEGT. This CDR3 region has 15 residues. The V and J ends lost 6 bases and 4 bases, in that order; junction bases with no gene match: 7. DNA for the CDR3: TGTGCCAGCAGGGCCGGGACAGGCCCCACCGGGGAGCTGTTTTTT. This translates into CASRAGTGPTGELFF.

V gene TRBV19 combines with J gene TRBJ1-5; the D is unclear. Per the germline V gene, CDR1 is LNHDA and CDR2 is SQIVND (reference sequence). CDR3 length: 13 residues. Trimming stripped 5 bases from V and 3 bases from J, with 8 bases between. The DNA for the CDR3 is TGTGCCAGTAGTCCAGGCCTCAATCAGCCCCAGCATTTT. As protein: CASSPGLNQPQHF.